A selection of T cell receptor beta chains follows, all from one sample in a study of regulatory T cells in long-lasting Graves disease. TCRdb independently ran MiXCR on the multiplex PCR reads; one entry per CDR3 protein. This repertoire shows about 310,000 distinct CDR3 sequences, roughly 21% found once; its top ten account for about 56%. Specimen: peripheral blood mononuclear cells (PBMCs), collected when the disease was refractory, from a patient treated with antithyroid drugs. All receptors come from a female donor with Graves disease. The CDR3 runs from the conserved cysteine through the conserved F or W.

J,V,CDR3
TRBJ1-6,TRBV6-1,CASGEGPHSYNSPLHF
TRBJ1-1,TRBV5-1,CASSLRKNTEAFF
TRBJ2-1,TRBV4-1,CASSQGTRFIHEQFF
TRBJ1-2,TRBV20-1,CSYYRGFDYGYTF
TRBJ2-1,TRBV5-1,CASSLSSAHNEQFF
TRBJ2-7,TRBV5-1,CASSLEGSYEQYF
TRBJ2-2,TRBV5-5,CASSLGVAFGELFF
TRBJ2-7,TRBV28,CASSSRLADRSYEQYF
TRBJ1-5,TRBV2,CASSSLQGWSNQPQHF
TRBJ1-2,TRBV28,CASSLFRGEYGYTF
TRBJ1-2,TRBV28,CASSLRDFGGYTF
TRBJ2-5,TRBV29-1,CSVEDEETQYF
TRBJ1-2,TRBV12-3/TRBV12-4,CASSSGTGVGYTF
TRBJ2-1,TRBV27,CASRLKRGRGDEQFF
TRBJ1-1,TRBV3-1,CASSQKRKRQEAFF
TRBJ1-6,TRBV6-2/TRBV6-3,CASSDRGGSPLHF
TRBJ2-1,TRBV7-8,CASTLTGLVHEQFF
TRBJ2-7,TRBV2,CASSNLREQYF
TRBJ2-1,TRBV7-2,CASSPNIGLYNEQFF
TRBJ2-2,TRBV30,CAWSSVRSPGELFF
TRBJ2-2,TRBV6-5,CASSYSLTGELFF
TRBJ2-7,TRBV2,CASNGGNEQYF
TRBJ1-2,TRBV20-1,CSARGASQANYGYTF
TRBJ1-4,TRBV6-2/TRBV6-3,CASSPRDGATNEKLFF
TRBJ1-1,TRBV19,CASRRGTGEANTEAFF
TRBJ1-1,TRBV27,CASSFSKNTEAFF
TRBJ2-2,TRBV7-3,CASRRLAGDTGELFF
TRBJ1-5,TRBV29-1,CSVGGQRDQPQHF
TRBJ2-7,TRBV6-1,CASSGQGAARGTSYEQYF
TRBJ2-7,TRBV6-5,CASSYTGREQYF
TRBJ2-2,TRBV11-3,CASSLSGSTGELFF
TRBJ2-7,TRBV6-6,CASGYSGDRRSYEQYF
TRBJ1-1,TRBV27,CASTPTGVSTEAFF
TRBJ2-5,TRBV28,CASSQPGTGSYHQETQYF
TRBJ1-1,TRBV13,CASSEGAKAFF
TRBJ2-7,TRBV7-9,CASSRIDSYEQYF
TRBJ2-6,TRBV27,CASSPDRAGANVLTF
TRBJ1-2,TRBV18,CASSTSGGAYGYTF
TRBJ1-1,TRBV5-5,CASSQVSGWQLNTEAFF
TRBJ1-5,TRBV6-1,CASRLSGAQPQHF
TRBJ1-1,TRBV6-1,CANLSTKTNIDRDRVNTEAFF
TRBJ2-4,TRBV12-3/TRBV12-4,CASSFIGQGKNIQYF
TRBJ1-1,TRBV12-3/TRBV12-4,CASCWQEGTNTEAFF
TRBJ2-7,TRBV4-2,CASSQDPASSYEQYF
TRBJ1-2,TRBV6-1,CASSPRQGNYTF
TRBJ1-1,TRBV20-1,CSARETEGRLAFF